The 15 T cell receptor beta chains listed next were all sequenced from one sample in a study of cytomegalovirus exposure and HLA in healthy donors. PCR primers comprised 60 Vbeta and 13 Jbeta primers. The table came from immunoSEQ multiplex PCR; TCRdb's copy has only in-frame clones and leaves some out. Among around 71,000 clones listed, roughly 60% were seen once. Source material: PBMCs. These receptors were collected from a man aged 25-45 years in good health and CMV-seropositive.

The CDR3 bases are TGTGCCAGCACCCTGGAGGACAGGGTCTGGGATGAGCAGTTCTTC. This gives the protein CASTLEDRVWDEQFF. The chain carries TRBV9 and TRBJ2-1; 8 bases align to TRBD1. J lost 8 bases, V lost 6 bases, and 13 bases had no gene match. This CDR3 has 15 residues. Germline CDR1 SGDLS, CDR2 YYNGEE.

The rearrangement joins TRBV12-5 to TRBJ2-1; TRBD2 aligns across 14 bases. The CDR3 is made up of 17 amino acids. Germline V gene lookup returns CDR1 LGHNT and CDR2 FRNRAP. With V trimmed by 4 bases and J by 6 bases, 8 bases remained unmatched. For the CDR3, the DNA is TGTGCTAGTGGTTCGCCGGGACTAGCGGGAGTGCTCAATGAGCAGTTCTTC. It specifies CASGSPGLAGVLNEQFF. Drawing the rest from reference TRBV12-5 and TRBJ2-1, the complete variable domain is DARVTQTPRHKVTEMGQEVTMRCQPILGHNTVFWYRQTMMQGLELLAYFRNRAPLDDSGMPKDRFSAEMPDATLATLKIQPSEPRDSAVYFCASGSPGLAGVLNEQFFGPGTRLTVL.

The rearrangement joins TRBV6-6 to TRBJ2-7; TRBD2 agrees at 7 bases. The V gene's germline CDR1 is MNHNY and CDR2 SVGAGI (reference sequence). The CDR3 has 16 residues. V gave up 5 bases and J gave up 0 bases; unmatched junction bases: 10. Here the CDR3 DNA reads TGTGCCAGCAGTCAACCTCCGCGGGAGCGCTCCTACGAGCAGTACTTC. Translation: CASSQPPRERSYEQYF.

The chain uses TRBV12-5 and TRBJ1-5; D uncertain. V shed 10 bases and J shed 3 bases, with 10 bases lying between them. The CDR3 contains 12 residues. Germline CDR1 is LGHNT and CDR2 is FRNRAP. The CDR3 DNA reads as TGTGCTACCTCAGGCTACAATCAGCCCCAGCATTTT. As protein: CATSGYNQPQHF.

J is TRBJ1-2 and V is TRBV5-6; 9 nucleotides match TRBD1. Germline loops: CDR1 SGHDT, CDR2 YYEEEE. V lost 4 bases and J lost 5; bases outside the gene matches: 6. This CDR3 region has 14 residues. This CDR3 reads CASSPDRGVYGYTF. CDR3 bases: TGTGCCAGCAGCCCGGACAGGGGTGTGTATGGCTACACCTTC.

The rearrangement joins TRBV5-1 to TRBJ1-3; D is unresolved. The CDR3 consists of 17 residues. Trimming shortened V by 4 bases and J by 0 bases, and 17 bases separated the two germline ends. CDR1 SGHRS and CDR2 YFSETQ come from the germline V gene. The CDR3 spells CASSPGLPGTSGNTIYF. The CDR3 nucleotides are TGCGCCAGCAGCCCCGGGCTTCCGGGAACCTCTGGAAACACCATATATTTT.

The V gene is TRBV27, the J gene TRBJ1-6; 7 nucleotides agree with TRBD1. The germline V gene encodes CDR1 MNHEY and CDR2 SMNVEV (reference sequence). After removal of 4 bases from V and 14 bases from J, the junction contained 11 bases not matched to a gene. The CDR3 is 14 residues long. The CDR3 sequence: CASSSEDRPRSLHF. The DNA for the CDR3 is TGTGCCAGCAGTTCCGAGGACAGGCCTAGGTCCCTCCACTTT.

The chain uses TRBV4-3 and TRBJ1-2; TRBD1 agrees at 9 bases. There are 15 residues in the CDR3. V trimming: 1 base; J trimming: 6 bases; junction bases outside the gene matches: 6. Germline values: CDR1 LGHNA, CDR2 YSLEER. The CDR3 is CASSQGVRDRDGYTF. The CDR3 DNA reads TGCGCCAGCAGCCAAGGGGTTCGGGACAGGGATGGCTACACCTTC.

The chain carries TRBV6-1 and TRBJ1-5; 9 bases map to TRBD1. Germline V gives CDR1 MNHNS, CDR2 SASEGT. V lost 3 bases, J lost 4 bases, and 7 bases stayed unmatched. The CDR3 has 16 amino acids. The CDR3 protein is CASSEGGQGVNQPQHF. The CDR3, as DNA: TGTGCCAGCAGTGAGGGGGGACAGGGCGTTAATCAGCCCCAGCATTTT.

The rearrangement links TRBV19 to TRBJ2-3; the match to TRBD1 covers 8 bases. CDR1 LNHDA and CDR2 SQIVND come from the germline V gene (reference sequence). This CDR3 is built from 14 residues. V shed 3 bases, J shed 10 bases, and the junction held 9 bases outside the gene matches. CDR3 coding DNA: TGTGCCAGTAGTATTGACAGGGGAGAGGGATCGCAGTATTTT. It codes for CASSIDRGEGSQYF. Based on the CDR3 plus reference TRBV19 and TRBJ2-3, the full variable domain is DGGITQSPKYLFRKEGQNVTLSCEQNLNHDAMYWYRQDPGQGLRLIYYSQIVNDFQKGDIAEGYSVSREKKESFPLTVTSAQKNPTAFYLCASSIDRGEGSQYFGPGTRLTVL.

This clone was detected only a few times. V usage is TRBV21-1 and J usage is TRBJ2-7; TRBD1 is the table's D call, not checked against the DNA. TRBV21-1 is a pseudogene segment. This CDR3 comprises 14 residues. The CDR3 bases are TGTGCCAGCAGCCACGGACAGGGCGGCTACGAGCAGTACTTC. This sequence encodes CASSHGQGGYEQYF.

V and J are TRBV11-2 and TRBJ2-5; 8 nucleotides align to TRBD2. The CDR3 sequence is 15 residues long. V shed 2 bases and J 5 bases; nucleotides not matched to a gene: 7. The V gene's germline CDR1 is SGHAT and CDR2 FQNNGV. CDR3 in amino acids: CASSLIGLAGETQYF. As DNA, the CDR3 is TGTGCCAGCAGCTTAATCGGACTAGCAGGGGAGACCCAGTACTTC.

Concerning this clone itself: The sample carries other DNA sequences with the same CDR3. The V call is TRBV10-3, the J call TRBJ2-7, with unresolved D. CDR1 is ENHRY and CDR2 is SYGVKD in the germline V gene. Trimming removed 0 bases at V and 3 bases at J, with 6 bases between. This CDR3 is 13 amino acids long. For the CDR3, the DNA is TGTGCCATCAGTGAGTCCCTAGTCTACGAGCAGTACTTC. Its protein is CAISESLVYEQYF.

This clone has a single count. This chain links TRBV7-9 with TRBJ2-1; D perhaps matches TRBD1 (7 bases). CDR3 length equals 15 residues. CDR1 SEHNR and CDR2 FQNEAQ come from the germline V gene (reference sequence). V was cut by 1 base and J by 5 bases, with 12 bases left in between. The CDR3 coding sequence is TGTGCCAGCAGCTTAGTACAGGGGAGGAACAATGAGCAGTTCTTC. Amino acids: CASSLVQGRNNEQFF.

This chain uses TRBV29-1 with TRBJ2-1; 7 bases are a match to TRBD1. This CDR3 is built from 12 residues. V gave up 6 bases and J gave up 8 bases; unmatched junction bases: 7. Germline CDR1 reads SQVTM; CDR2 reads ANQGSEA. The CDR3 loop is CSVGEGAYEQFF. The DNA for the CDR3 is TGCAGCGTCGGAGAGGGGGCCTATGAGCAGTTCTTC.